Sequencing of this TCR beta chain was carried out in a study of CD8 T cells in ankylosing spondylitis. Each CDR3 protein gets one entry after TCRdb re-called the 5' RACE reads with MiXCR. The sample gives 250,000 to 350,000 distinct CDR3 sequences, less than 25% of which show up once; 3.5% is in the top ten. CDR1 is SGHAT and CDR2 is FQNNGV in the germline V gene. V gave up 5 bases and J gave up 7 bases; unmatched junction bases: 13. The length of the CDR3 is 15 residues. The sample taken for sequencing was blood, either unsorted or a sorted T cell fraction (not recorded which). The chain is built from TRBV11-2 and TRBJ1-1; TRBD1 matches 7 bases. This TCR was recovered from a female donor with ankylosing spondylitis or in good health (not recorded which). For the CDR3, the DNA is TGTGCCAGCAGCCCGATGCAGGGGGGGTATGGTGAAGCTTTCTTT. The encoded protein is CASSPMQGGYGEAFF.